The 26 T cell receptor beta chains below all came from one sample that was sequenced in a study of blood T cell repertoires in COVID-19. Sequencing was performed with immunoSEQ multiplex PCR; in TCRdb, only in-frame clones are kept and a portion is missing. Of fewer than 250,000 clones in the sample, roughly 82% were seen once. Sequenced material: peripheral blood. These receptors all come from a woman in her 70s with acute or convalescent COVID-19.

CDR3 sequence: CASGDGGRGTQYF. Here the CDR3 DNA reads TGTGCCAGCGGCGACGGGGGGCGAGGGACCCAGTACTTC. V is TRBV7-2 and J is TRBJ2-5, with a possible D match to TRBD2 (7 bases). The CDR3 extends over 13 amino acids. V was clipped by 8 bases and J by 7 bases, with 17 bases between them. Germline lookup yields CDR1 SGHTA and CDR2 FQGNSA.

The chain links TRBV4-2 to TRBJ1-6; 8 nucleotides align to TRBD1. Losses at the gene ends were 1 base for V and 10 bases for J; bases not matched to a gene: 6. The germline gives CDR1 LGHNA, CDR2 YNFKEQ. The CDR3 is 15 amino acids. This CDR3 reads CASSQAPTGESPLHF. The DNA of the CDR3 is TGTGCCAGCAGCCAAGCACCGACAGGGGAATCACCCCTCCACTTT.

The chain combines TRBV27 with TRBJ1-6; D remains ambiguous. The V end lost 5 bases, the J end lost 4 bases, and 3 bases lay between the germline ends. The CDR3 length is 12 residues. Germline V gives CDR1 MNHEY, CDR2 SMNVEV (reference sequence). The DNA of the CDR3 is TGTGCCAGCAGTCCGTATAATTCACCCCTCCACTTT. Its translation is CASSPYNSPLHF.

The rearrangement uses TRBV19 and TRBJ1-1, with TRBD1 as a possible D gene (6 bases). The V end lost 2 bases, the J end lost 1 base, and 14 bases lay between the germline ends. The length of the CDR3 is 16 residues. Germline values: CDR1 LNHDA, CDR2 SQIVND (reference sequence). The DNA of the CDR3 is TGTGCCAGTAGTATACGACAGGTCGCTGGGAACACTGAAGCTTTCTTT. This gives the protein CASSIRQVAGNTEAFF.

The J gene is TRBJ1-5, the V gene TRBV7-8; maybe TRBD1 (6 bases). The CDR3 runs to 14 residues. Trimming shortened V by 1 base and J by 6 bases, and 10 bases separated the two germline ends. The germline V gene has CDR1 SGHVS and CDR2 FQNEAQ. CDR3 sequence: CASSLGRGTQPQHF. As DNA, the CDR3 is TGTGCCAGCAGCTTAGGCAGGGGTACTCAGCCCCAGCATTTT.

The chain is built from TRBV3-1 (or the pseudogene TRBV3-2) and TRBJ2-1; TRBD1 is a possible D gene (6 bases). Germline V CDR1 and CDR2: LGHDT, YNNKEL (reference sequence). Trimming removed 2 bases from V and 12 bases from J, with 17 bases in between. The CDR3 is 14 residues long. The chain's CDR3 is CASSQNRDTYRQFF. Here the CDR3 DNA reads TGTGCCAGCAGCCAAAACCGGGACACATACAGGCAGTTCTTC.

The chain employs TRBV3-1 (or the pseudogene TRBV3-2) and TRBJ1-1; 7 bases are shared with TRBD1. This CDR3 has 13 residues. J gave up 11 bases and V 2 bases, and 8 bases lay outside the gene matches. Germline CDR1 LGHDT, CDR2 YNNKEL (reference sequence). The CDR3 loop is CASSQLQGIRAFF. CDR3 nucleotides: TGTGCCAGCAGCCAATTACAGGGGATCCGGGCTTTCTTT.

This clone was found once. The chain carries TRBV19 and TRBJ1-3; tentative D call: TRBD1 (6 bases). Trimming removed 6 bases from V and 0 bases from J, with 18 bases in between. The germline gives CDR1 LNHDA, CDR2 SQIVND (reference sequence). The CDR3 totals 17 residues. CDR3 region: CASRRDIAFTSGNTIYF. In DNA form, the CDR3 reads TGTGCCAGTAGACGGGACATAGCATTTACCTCTGGAAACACCATATATTTT.

The V gene is TRBV7-2, the J gene TRBJ1-2; 10 positions agree with TRBD1. The CDR3 is made up of 15 amino acids. The germline V gene encodes CDR1 SGHTA and CDR2 FQGNSA. V was clipped by 5 bases and J by 4 bases; unmatched bases: 7. The CDR3 region is CASSGQGGYGYGYTF. The CDR3 coding sequence is TGTGCCAGCAGCGGACAGGGGGGGTATGGCTATGGCTACACCTTC.

This clone has more than one count but fewer than ten. The gene calls are TRBV7-2 and TRBJ2-1, with D unclear. V was shortened by 5 bases and J by 6 bases, with 11 bases between the two germline ends. In germline, CDR1 is SGHTA, CDR2 FQGNSA. This CDR3 has 13 amino acids. In nucleotides, the CDR3 is TGTGCCAGCAGCCTCGGTTCTTTCAATGAGCAGTTCTTC. Translating it yields CASSLGSFNEQFF.

This clone has just one count. V is TRBV4-2 and J is TRBJ2-2; 7 nucleotides agree with TRBD1. CDR1 is LGHNA and CDR2 is YNFKEQ in the germline V gene. V was clipped by 0 bases and J by 1 base; unmatched bases: 2. This CDR3 spans 16 amino acids. CDR3 in DNA: TGTGCCAGCAGCCAAGACTGGACAGGGAACACCGGGGAGCTGTTTTTT. Amino acid sequence: CASSQDWTGNTGELFF.

The rearrangement joins TRBV18 to TRBJ1-1; 11 bases are shared with TRBD1. Germline trimming cut 4 bases from V and 4 bases from J; bases unmatched to any gene: 8. The CDR3 is made up of 16 amino acids. CDR1 and CDR2 from the germline V gene are KGHSH and LQKENI. This CDR3 reads CASSLLTGTGGTEAFF. Here the CDR3 DNA reads TGTGCCAGCTCACTGCTCACCGGGACAGGGGGCACTGAAGCTTTCTTT.

The chain carries TRBV3-1 (or the pseudogene TRBV3-2) and TRBJ2-4, with D perhaps TRBD2 (5 bases). This CDR3 spans 16 amino acids. V shed 4 bases and J shed 0 bases, with 13 bases lying between them. CDR1 is LGHDT, CDR2 YNNKEL, per germline (reference sequence). The CDR3 loop is CASSPSRTLAKNIQYF. In nucleotides, the CDR3 is TGTGCCAGCAGCCCCTCTAGGACTTTAGCCAAAAACATTCAGTACTTC.

The chain has TRBV6-1 and TRBJ1-5; TRBD1 aligns across 8 bases. J was trimmed by 7 bases and V by 1 base; bases with no gene match: 9. This CDR3 has 16 amino acids. Germline V CDR1 and CDR2: MNHNS, SASEGT. The CDR3 DNA is TGTGCCAGCAGTGAAGGTGAGGGACAGGCGAGCCAGCCCCAGCATTTT. Amino acids: CASSEGEGQASQPQHF.

J is TRBJ1-1 and V is TRBV6-5, with D perhaps TRBD1 (6 bases). CDR1 MNHEY and CDR2 SVGAGI come from the germline V gene. V dropped 0 bases and J dropped 5 bases, with 10 bases sitting between them. The CDR3 length is 14 residues. Here the CDR3 reads CASSYSRGETEAFF. In DNA form, the CDR3 reads TGTGCCAGCAGTTACTCCAGGGGCGAGACTGAAGCTTTCTTT.

The chain carries TRBV5-1 and TRBJ2-2; D gene unclear. V was trimmed by 0 bases and J by 7 bases, leaving 7 bases between them. There are 13 residues in the CDR3. Germline V gives CDR1 SGHRS, CDR2 YFSETQ. CDR3 loop: CASSLAPRGELFF. The CDR3 nucleotides are TGCGCCAGCAGCTTGGCCCCCCGCGGGGAGCTGTTTTTT.

CDR3 residues: CSASRRDSNQPQHF. CDR3 DNA sequence: TGCAGTGCTAGTCGACGGGATAGCAATCAGCCCCAGCATTTT. The chain uses TRBV20-1 and TRBJ1-5; no clear D. The V and J ends lost 3 bases and 0 bases respectively, with 9 bases between them. This CDR3 has 14 residues. Per the germline V gene, CDR1 is DFQATT and CDR2 is SNEGSKA (reference sequence).

The rearrangement uses TRBV5-1 and TRBJ2-1, with TRBD1 identical over 7 bases. CDR3 length equals 14 residues. Germline V gene data show CDR1 as SGHRS and CDR2 as YFSETQ. V dropped 4 bases and J dropped 5; count of bases not matched to a gene: 6. The CDR3 protein is CASSPGQEHNEQFF. Here the CDR3 DNA reads TGCGCCAGCAGCCCCGGACAGGAACACAATGAGCAGTTCTTC.

Of note for this clone: The same CDR3 arises from other DNA sequences in this sample as well. The chain links TRBV28 to TRBJ1-5; D not resolved. CDR3 length: 11 amino acids. The V end lost 6 bases, the J end lost 2 bases, and 2 bases lay between the germline ends. CDR1 and CDR2 (germline): MDHEN, SYDVKM. CDR3 coding DNA: TGTGCCAGCAGCGGCAATCAGCCCCAGCATTTT. It codes for CASSGNQPQHF. The full variable domain, in which reference TRBV28 and TRBJ1-5 provide the parts outside the CDR3, is DVKVTQSSRYLVKRTGEKVFLECVQDMDHENMFWYRQDPGLGLRLIYFSYDVKMKEKGDIPEGYSVSREKKERFSLILESASTNQTSMYLCASSGNQPQHFGDGTRLSIL.

The rearrangement joins TRBV29-1 to TRBJ1-2; TRBD1 is a possible D gene (5 bases). The V and J ends lost 4 bases and 3 bases respectively, with 12 bases between them. The germline CDR1 and CDR2 sequences are SQVTM and ANQGSEA. This CDR3 has 13 residues. The CDR3 DNA sequence: TGCAGCGTTGGGGGCGTAACTGACTATGGCTACACCTTC. It yields the protein CSVGGVTDYGYTF.

This rearrangement joins TRBV4-3 to TRBJ2-5; D call uncertain. This CDR3 has 13 amino acids. CDR1 is LGHNA and CDR2 is YSLEER in the germline V gene. The V end lost 1 base, the J end lost 5 bases, and 8 bases lay between the germline ends. Written as DNA, the CDR3 is TGCGCCAGCAGCCAAGTTGACGGGGAGACCCAGTACTTC. Amino acid sequence: CASSQVDGETQYF.

In this sample, this clone turned up a few times. The genes are TRBV11-1 and TRBJ1-4, with unresolved D. V lost 5 bases, J lost 3 bases, and 10 bases lay in between. Germline V lookup: CDR1 SGHAT, CDR2 FQDESV (reference sequence). The CDR3 has 14 residues. The CDR3 spells CASSHRSANEKLFF. The DNA of the CDR3 is TGTGCCAGCAGCCACCGGTCGGCTAATGAAAAACTGTTTTTT.

V gene TRBV6-5 combines with J gene TRBJ1-2; 8 bases are shared with TRBD1. Unmatched junction bases numbered 12, after V lost 8 bases and J lost 4 bases. The CDR3 is made up of 15 amino acids. In germline, CDR1 is MNHEY, CDR2 SVGAGI. The CDR3 coding sequence is TGTGCCAGCCGGCCGGGACAGGCCCTCTCCTATGGCTACACCTTC. As protein: CASRPGQALSYGYTF.

The V gene is TRBV6-6, the J gene TRBJ2-4; 9 bases align to TRBD1. This CDR3 region has 16 residues. In germline, CDR1 is MNHNY, CDR2 SVGAGI (reference sequence). Germline trimming cut 6 bases from V and 7 bases from J; bases unmatched to any gene: 13. The CDR3 is CASSLTQGQGMNIQYF. The CDR3 region has the DNA TGTGCCAGCAGCTTAACTCAAGGACAGGGGATGAACATTCAGTACTTC.

The V call is TRBV5-4, the J call TRBJ1-2, with 9 nucleotides matching TRBD1. Per germline, CDR1 SGHNT and CDR2 YYREEE (reference sequence). The CDR3 runs to 16 residues. V gave up 4 bases and J gave up 2 bases; unmatched junction bases: 9. The CDR3 region has the DNA TGTGCCAGCAGCACCGACCCAGGACAGGGGAACTATGGCTACACCTTC. Its protein product is CASSTDPGQGNYGYTF.

The CDR3: CASSLGRDFYGYTF. The CDR3 nucleotides are TGTGCCAGCAGTTTAGGCAGGGATTTCTATGGCTACACCTTC. J is TRBJ1-2 and V is TRBV6-5; D possibly corresponds to TRBD1 (5 bases). The CDR3 runs to 14 residues. V was cut by 4 bases and J by 4 bases, with 13 bases left in between. Germline assignment: CDR1 MNHEY and CDR2 SVGAGI.